This T cell receptor beta chain was observed in a study of blood T cell repertoires in COVID-19. Measured with immunoSEQ multiplex PCR; TCRdb has only the in-frame clones, and not every one. The data show around 30,000 clones, approximately 90% seen once. This CDR3 region has 14 residues. Trimming removed 4 bases from V and 7 bases from J; junction bases left unmatched: 5. The V gene's germline CDR1 is SGHAT and CDR2 FQNNGV. The rearrangement links TRBV11-2 to TRBJ2-2, with 8 nucleotides matching TRBD1. Input material: peripheral blood. This TCR came from a man between 45 and 60 years old with active COVID-19. The chain's CDR3 is CASSSQGAVGELFF. CDR3 nucleotide sequence: TGTGCCAGCAGCTCGCAGGGGGCCGTCGGGGAGCTGTTTTTT.